These 29 T cell receptor beta chains came from one sample sequenced in a study of T cell changes during pregnancy in multiple sclerosis. Data came from immunoSEQ multiplex PCR; TCRdb stores just in-frame clones and leaves some out. This sample has around 20,000 clones, with 80% to 90% found just once. Specimen: CD8+ T cells from peripheral blood mononuclear cells, collected after pregnancy. The source of these receptors is a female donor in good health, enrolled as a control in a pregnancy study.

This sequence joins TRBV10-3 and TRBJ2-7; TRBD1 matches at 7 bases. Germline assignment: CDR1 ENHRY and CDR2 SYGVKD. The CDR3 spans 14 residues. After removal of 7 bases from V and 4 bases from J, the junction contained 10 bases not matched to a gene. The CDR3 sequence is CAITDRDSIYEQYF. The CDR3 nucleotides read TGTGCCATCACCGACCGGGACAGCATTTACGAGCAGTACTTC.

The chain recombines TRBV7-2 with TRBJ1-1; D gene uncertain. The CDR3 covers 14 residues. Trimming removed 1 base at V and 4 bases at J, with 10 bases between. Germline assignment: CDR1 SGHTA and CDR2 FQGNSA. CDR3 sequence: CASSLERAGTEAFF. CDR3 bases: TGTGCCAGCAGCTTAGAGCGTGCGGGCACTGAAGCTTTCTTT.

This clone turned up a few times. The V and J genes are TRBV4-3 and TRBJ1-4; TRBD1 might be the D (5 bases). Germline CDR1 and CDR2: LGHNA and YSLEER. The CDR3 is made up of 15 amino acids. V was shortened by 0 bases and J by 6 bases, with 11 bases between the two germline ends. The CDR3 loop is CASSQDYDSDEKLFF. CDR3 in DNA: TGCGCCAGCAGCCAAGATTACGACAGCGATGAAAAACTGTTTTTT.

This chain connects TRBV9 to TRBJ1-2; possibly TRBD1 for D (5 bases). The V gene lost 3 bases and the J gene lost 7 bases, with 10 bases spanning the gap. Germline CDR1 reads SGDLS; CDR2 reads YYNGEE. This CDR3 has 12 amino acids. This CDR3 reads CASSAGYVGYTF. CDR3 coding DNA: TGTGCCAGCAGCGCAGGGTACGTTGGCTACACCTTC.

This clone was recorded only once. The chain has TRBV27 and TRBJ1-2, with 9 bases fitting TRBD1. The CDR3 extends over 15 amino acids. J was trimmed by 6 bases and V by 5 bases; bases with no gene match: 10. Per the germline V gene, CDR1 is MNHEY and CDR2 is SMNVEV (reference sequence). The CDR3 DNA is TGTGCCAGCAGTCTGGGACAGGGTGGTGTGGATGGCTACACCTTC. Translation gives CASSLGQGGVDGYTF.

This clone was recorded once. CDR3 in amino acids: CASRFGVGELFF. The CDR3 nucleotides read TGTGCCAGTAGGTTCGGGGTCGGGGAGCTGTTTTTT. The V call is TRBV19, the J call TRBJ2-2, with D tentatively TRBD2 (5 bases). Germline CDR1 and CDR2: LNHDA and SQIVND (reference sequence). The CDR3 is 12 residues long. V lost 6 bases and J lost 7, with 9 bases in between.

The CDR3 DNA is TGTGCCAGCAGTGCTACTCGTACCGGTACCTACGAGCAGTACTTC. Translated: CASSATRTGTYEQYF. The chain has TRBV11-3 and TRBJ2-7; D gene ambiguous. The CDR3 has 15 residues. Germline values: CDR1 SGHNT, CDR2 YENEEA. V gave up 6 bases and J gave up 2 bases, with 17 bases separating them. The full variable domain, its missing parts supplied by reference TRBV11-3 and TRBJ2-7, is EAGVVQSPRYKIIEKKQPVAFWCNPISGHNTLYWYLQNLGQGPELLIRYENEEAVDDSQLPKDRFSAERLKGVDSTLKIQPAELGDSAVYLCASSATRTGTYEQYFGPGTRLTVT.

This rearrangement joins TRBV9 to TRBJ2-3; 7 nucleotides match TRBD2. This CDR3 has 15 amino acids. V shed 2 bases and J 0 bases; nucleotides not matched to a gene: 3. Per the germline V gene, CDR1 is SGDLS and CDR2 is YYNGEE. The CDR3 sequence: CASSVGRYSTDTQYF. The CDR3 DNA reads TGTGCCAGCAGCGTCGGGAGGTATAGCACAGATACGCAGTATTTT.

This chain joins TRBV27 and TRBJ1-6; maybe TRBD1 (5 bases). This CDR3 is built from 15 residues. Trimming removed 6 bases from V and 8 bases from J, with 17 bases in between. Germline assignment: CDR1 MNHEY and CDR2 SMNVEV (reference sequence). The chain's CDR3 is CASRASDTTYSPLHF. In DNA, the CDR3 is TGTGCCAGCAGGGCCTCGGACACTACCTATTCACCCCTCCACTTT.

The chain uses TRBV27 and TRBJ2-7, with TRBD1 matching over 8 bases. Germline V gene sequence: CDR1 MNHEY, CDR2 SMNVEV (reference sequence). Germline trimming cut 6 bases from V and 2 bases from J; bases unmatched to any gene: 9. The CDR3 sequence is 15 residues long. CDR3 protein: CASSQPGQAAYEQYF. The CDR3 DNA reads as TGTGCCAGCAGCCAACCGGGACAGGCCGCCTACGAGCAGTACTTC.

This chain joins TRBV9 and TRBJ2-5, with 11 bases matching TRBD2. V was clipped by 3 bases and J by 2 bases; unmatched bases: 9. This CDR3 comprises 17 residues. Germline V gene sequence: CDR1 SGDLS, CDR2 YYNGEE. The CDR3 DNA follows: TGTGCCAGCAGCGCGAGCTTGACTAGCGGGGAACAAGAGACCCAGTACTTC. Protein: CASSASLTSGEQETQYF.

This chain uses TRBV29-1 with TRBJ2-3; 8 bases are shared with TRBD1. Losses at the gene ends were 6 bases for V and 4 bases for J; bases not matched to a gene: 6. Germline V gives CDR1 SQVTM, CDR2 ANQGSEA. The CDR3 loop spans 13 amino acids. For the CDR3, the DNA is TGCAGCGTAGAGACAGGGGAGGCAGATACGCAGTATTTT. This gives the protein CSVETGEADTQYF.

A remark on this clone: Other DNA sequences in the same sample also yield this CDR3. CDR3 region: CASSYSGQGYSYEQYF. CDR3 nucleotides: TGTGCCAGCAGTTACTCGGGGCAGGGGTACTCCTACGAGCAGTACTTC. This chain links TRBV6-5 with TRBJ2-7, with D perhaps TRBD1 (6 bases). V gave up 0 bases and J gave up 0 bases, with 12 bases separating them. CDR1 is MNHEY and CDR2 is SVGAGI in the germline V gene. This CDR3 is 16 amino acids long.

The V gene is TRBV4-3, the J gene TRBJ2-1, with D maybe TRBD1 (6 bases). Germline V gene lookup returns CDR1 LGHNA and CDR2 YSLEER. The CDR3 has 13 residues. V lost 7 bases and J lost 6, with 13 bases in between. The CDR3 coding sequence is TGCGCCAGCACCGGTGGGGGCTCCAATGAGCAGTTCTTC. Translation gives CASTGGGSNEQFF.

The J gene is TRBJ1-1, the V gene TRBV30; 7 bases are shared with TRBD1. CDR1 is GTSNPN and CDR2 is SVGIG in the germline V gene (reference sequence). V lost 1 base to trimming and J lost 1 base; unmatched junction nucleotides: 0. The CDR3 is made up of 13 amino acids. The CDR3 reads CAWSGQGNTEAFF. CDR3 DNA: TGTGCCTGGAGTGGACAGGGGAACACTGAAGCTTTCTTT. Combining the CDR3 with reference TRBV30 and TRBJ1-1 gives the whole variable domain SQTIHQWPATLVQPVGSPLSLECTVEGTSNPNLYWYRQAAGRGLQLLFYSVGIGQISSEVPQNLSASRPQDRQFILSSKKLLLSDSGFYLCAWSGQGNTEAFFGQGTRLTVV.

The chain carries TRBV7-9 and TRBJ2-7; no clear D. The CDR3 loop spans 16 amino acids. Deletions cut 4 bases from V and 6 bases from J, with 22 bases between. CDR1 is SEHNR, CDR2 FQNEAQ, per germline (reference sequence). The CDR3 region has the DNA TGTGCCAGCAGCTCGCCCTCCGCGGCCCCCACGCCCGAGCAGTACTTC. Protein sequence: CASSSPSAAPTPEQYF.

J is TRBJ2-2 and V is TRBV7-3, with 9 positions matching TRBD2. V shed 2 bases, J shed 4 bases, and the junction held 8 bases outside the gene matches. The germline gives CDR1 SGHTA, CDR2 FQGTGA. CDR3 length: 17 amino acids. The CDR3 is CASSLSGLAGPTGELFF. CDR3 in DNA: TGTGCCAGCAGCTTATCTGGGCTAGCGGGGCCCACCGGGGAGCTGTTTTTT.

The chain links TRBV11-2 to TRBJ2-3; D remains ambiguous. Germline loops: CDR1 SGHAT, CDR2 FQNNGV. Deletions cut 5 bases from V and 4 bases from J, with 10 bases between. This CDR3 comprises 13 residues. CDR3 sequence: CASSEQWADTQYF. The CDR3, as DNA: TGTGCCAGCAGCGAACAGTGGGCAGATACGCAGTATTTT.

The CDR3 nucleotides read TGTGCCAGCAGCGTAGCAGGGGCTAACTATGGCTACACCTTC. Translating it yields CASSVAGANYGYTF. V and J are TRBV9 and TRBJ1-2; D perhaps matches TRBD1 (6 bases). Trimming took 0 bases from V and 0 from J, leaving 6 bases between them. The CDR3 has 14 amino acids. Germline V gives CDR1 SGDLS, CDR2 YYNGEE.

The V gene is TRBV7-9, the J gene TRBJ1-1; D perhaps matches TRBD1 (6 bases). V lost 3 bases and J lost 8, with 13 bases in between. Germline V gene sequence: CDR1 SEHNR, CDR2 FQNEAQ (reference sequence). This CDR3 has 13 amino acids. The CDR3 region has the DNA TGTGCCAGCAGCTTTGGCGCCGGGACAGAAGCTTTCTTT. Protein product: CASSFGAGTEAFF. Full variable domain (remainder filled in from reference TRBV7-9 and TRBJ1-1): DTGVSQNPRHKITKRGQNVTFRCDPISEHNRLYWYRQTLGQGPEFLTYFQNEAQLEKSRLLSDRFSAERPKGSFSTLEIQRTEQGDSAMYLCASSFGAGTEAFFGQGTRLTVV.

This sequence joins TRBV7-2 and TRBJ2-5; the D is unclear. This CDR3 is 16 amino acids long. The V end was cut by 4 bases, the J end by 1 base, with 16 bases between. Germline V gene lookup returns CDR1 SGHTA and CDR2 FQGNSA. The CDR3 nucleotides are TGTGCCAGCAGCTCGAGTGGCGGAGCGTTCCAAGAGACCCAGTACTTC. It encodes CASSSSGGAFQETQYF.

The chain carries TRBV27 and TRBJ1-6; TRBD1 agrees at 8 bases. Germline V gives CDR1 MNHEY, CDR2 SMNVEV (reference sequence). Trimming at V came to 3 bases and at J to 9 bases, leaving 7 bases not matched to a gene. This CDR3 region has 15 residues. As DNA, the CDR3 is TGTGCCAGCAGTTTGGCAGGGGGCTGGGTTTCACCCCTCCACTTT. Protein: CASSLAGGWVSPLHF.

The chain links TRBV10-2 to TRBJ2-1, with D possibly being TRBD1 (5 bases). From germline, CDR1 is WSHSY and CDR2 SAAADI. The CDR3 runs 14 residues. Trimming stripped 2 bases from V and 10 bases from J, with 15 bases between. CDR3 amino acids: CASSELGALGEQFF. As DNA, the CDR3 is TGCGCCAGCAGTGAGCTAGGGGCGCTTGGGGAGCAGTTCTTC.

The rearrangement uses TRBV7-8 and TRBJ2-1; a weak D match, TRBD2 (6 bases). V lost 0 bases to trimming and J lost 12 bases, with 21 bases between them. Germline CDR1 is SGHVS and CDR2 is FQNEAQ. The CDR3 sequence is 16 residues long. CDR3 loop: CASSLAGLHLQGGQFF. CDR3 bases: TGTGCCAGCAGCTTAGCGGGACTCCACCTCCAGGGAGGGCAGTTCTTC.

The chain links TRBV27 to TRBJ2-6; D remains unclear. V gave up 2 bases and J gave up 2 bases, with 7 bases separating them. The length of the CDR3 is 15 residues. CDR1 is MNHEY, CDR2 SMNVEV, per germline (reference sequence). CDR3 sequence reads: CASSLLGTGANVLTF. DNA of the CDR3: TGTGCCAGCAGTTTACTGGGCACTGGGGCCAACGTCCTGACTTTC. Full variable domain (missing parts from reference TRBV27 and TRBJ2-6): EAQVTQNPRYLITVTGKKLTVTCSQNMNHEYMSWYRQDPGLGLRQIYYSMNVEVTDKGDVPEGYKVSRKEKRNFPLILESPSPNQTSLYFCASSLLGTGANVLTFGAGSRLTVL.

The chain joins TRBV6-4 to TRBJ2-3; 10 bases map to TRBD2. Germline V gene sequence: CDR1 MRHNA, CDR2 SNTAGT. This CDR3 has 14 amino acids. Unmatched junction bases numbered 5, after V lost 9 bases and J lost 2 bases. DNA of the CDR3: TGTGCCAGTTCTAGCGGGGGAAACACAGATACGCAGTATTTT. The encoded protein is CASSSGGNTDTQYF.

CDR3 region: CASSLGPAGGVDGYTF. The CDR3 DNA is TGTGCCAGCAGCTTAGGCCCGGCAGGGGGTGTGGATGGCTACACCTTC. V gene TRBV7-9 combines with J gene TRBJ1-2, with 7 bases lining up with TRBD1. Germline CDR1 reads SEHNR; CDR2 reads FQNEAQ (reference sequence). This CDR3 comprises 16 residues. After removal of 1 base from V and 6 bases from J, the junction contained 11 bases not matched to a gene. Looking up the rest from reference TRBV7-9 and TRBJ1-2 gives the full variable domain: DTGVSQNPRHKITKRGQNVTFRCDPISEHNRLYWYRQTLGQGPEFLTYFQNEAQLEKSRLLSDRFSAERPKGSFSTLEIQRTEQGDSAMYLCASSLGPAGGVDGYTFGSGTRLTVV.

The CDR3 protein is CASSSTGALTGYTF. The CDR3 region has the DNA TGTGCCAGCAGCTCAACAGGGGCACTGACGGGCTACACCTTC. The gene calls are TRBV7-6 and TRBJ1-2; 7 bases are shared with TRBD1. Germline V gives CDR1 SGHVS, CDR2 FNYEAQ. Trimming took 4 bases from V and 8 from J; bases not matched to a gene: 10. The CDR3 length is 14 residues.

This clone came up once. The genes are TRBV4-3 and TRBJ2-2; TRBD2 is a possible D gene (6 bases). CDR1 and CDR2 (germline): LGHNA, YSLEER. V was clipped by 6 bases and J by 1 base, with 12 bases between them. The CDR3 extends over 15 amino acids. This chain's CDR3 is CASSPGTGNTGELFF. For the CDR3, the DNA is TGCGCCAGCAGTCCCGGGACTGGGAACACCGGGGAGCTGTTTTTT.